This TCR beta chain was observed in a study of immune cell composition in non-small cell lung cancer (dated by TCRdb to about 2017). As for the study more broadly: Histologic subtype, mainly lung adenocarcinoma or squamous cell carcinoma, was assigned on the basis of H&E together with p63, CK5, Napsin A and TTF-1 immunohistochemistry. Supplementary cohort #1 consisted of about 11 lung adenocarcinoma cases with paired tumour/lung TCR-beta sequencing and with TIL populations generated to assess tumour reactivity. The subtype comparisons left out several tumour specimens with TCR-beta data because those specimens were rare histological subtypes. TCR-beta sequencing (Adaptive Biotechnologies) was performed on about 33 paired NSCLC tumour and non-adjacent lung specimens plus 26 tumour-only specimens.

CDR1 and CDR2, per the germline V gene, are LGHNA and YNFKEQ. The CDR3 starts with the cysteine, ends with the phenylalanine, and has 15 residues. Only the CDR3 DNA stays, 45 bases, in frame from base 1. From V the trimming removes 0 bases and from J it removes 6 bases, while the gene matches leave 1 base of the junction unaccounted for. A two-step multiplex PCR was used to amplify TCR-beta CDR3 regions from genomic DNA, and Illumina-compatible adaptors were added in the second step. TCR-beta immunosequencing was carried out on an Illumina platform through the commercial immunoSEQ service. On the study's bioinformatics: Two measures summarised the repertoires: productive clonality, and Top 10 Clones, meaning the percentage of T-cell templates coming from the ten most frequent sequences. Productive clonality ranged from 0 to 1, with 1 indicating a monoclonal population. Using log10 scatter plots, tumour-associated clones were identified as sequences that made up at least 0.1% of tumour T-cell templates yet were absent from the matched non-adjacent lung. Two-group comparisons used Student's t-tests, stages used ANOVA, and relationships used linear regression, analysed in GraphPad Prism7 and R. What TCRdb holds here is the immuneACCESS table cut down to in-frame rearrangements. Part of the clones is not present; checked against another copy, under half of the missing clones reflect an unresolved V gene, and the others are unexplained. V, J and clone size were drawn from that table, and D and trimming were deduced from the DNA. This sample gives under 11,000 clones in total; over 55% of them show up just once. The ten largest make up about a sixth of the sample.

The paper's findings and limits, for the study overall: The reactivity cohort contained only 10 to 11 cases, and the tumour-reactive clones were not shown to have sequences in common with the dominant in vivo tumour-associated clones. Smoking pack-years did not significantly correlate with tumour TCR-beta clonality. Significantly higher Top 10 clone scores and productive clonality were observed in lung squamous cell carcinoma than in lung adenocarcinoma tumours. In around ten adenocarcinoma cases, a strong correlation was found between maximal tumour-associated clone frequency and TIL tumour reactivity, whereas no such correlation was found between overall clonality and TIL tumour reactivity. Tumour-associated clones >0.5% occurred in nearly half of NSCLC cases: around 36% of adenocarcinomas versus 75% of squamous carcinomas.

A few counts support this clone. No cognate antigen has been identified for it. Base qualities are not recorded, but no much larger clone differs from it by a single base. Genomic DNA was extracted with the QIAamp DNA kit from frozen aliquots of unsorted single-cell suspensions. Surgically resected non-small cell lung cancer tissue was used for the tumour samples. Tissues arrived within 2 hours after resection and were immediately processed into single-cell suspensions. Tissue was mechanically dissociated and enzymatically digested with DNase I, collagenase I and hyaluronidase for approximately 31 minutes at 37 °C, then filtered and RBC-lysed.

This sequence was found in a human donor with non-small cell lung cancer. The chain is assembled from TRBV4-2 and TRBJ2-2; 10 bases in the middle match TRBD2. Input material: lung tumor tissue. At the DNA level, the sequence is TGTGCCAGCAGCCAAGAGGGACTAGCGTCCGGGGAGCTGTTTTTT. Its coded protein is CASSQEGLASGELFF.